These 18 T cell receptor beta chains were sequenced from one sample in a study of T cell clonality in common variable immunodeficiency. Study results and limitations: In common variable immunodeficiency, TCR beta chains reportedly carried fewer deletions and N-nucleotide insertions.

This table comes from immunoSEQ multiplex PCR, and its TCRdb copy is limited to in-frame clones, with some not included. This sample carries about 34,000 clones, none of them present only once. Their target antigens are unknown. Sequenced input: peripheral blood mononuclear cells. The receptors were gathered from a human donor with common variable immunodeficiency.

The table lists this clone with many counts. The read ends 3 residues early relative to the CDR3; the germline J gene fills the gap. The chain is built from TRBV5-5 and TRBJ2-3, with D perhaps TRBD2 (6 bases). V shed 4 bases and J shed 2 bases, with 14 bases lying between them. CDR1 SGHKS and CDR2 YYEKEE come from the germline V gene (reference sequence). The CDR3 runs 15 residues. This CDR3 reads CASSLFGGVTDTQYF. The sequenced part of the CDR3 DNA is TGTGCCAGCAGCCTCTTCGGGGGAGTCACAGATACG.

This clone was counted many times. Read coverage stops 3 residues before the CDR3 terminus; the germline J gene supplies the remainder. The rearrangement uses TRBV30 and TRBJ1-1; 8 nucleotides agree with TRBD1. Trimming at V came to 1 base and at J to 0 bases, leaving 7 bases not matched to a gene. Germline V lookup: CDR1 GTSNPN, CDR2 SVGIG (reference sequence). The CDR3 consists of 16 residues. CDR3 in amino acids: CAWSGDRGRVNTEAFF. The sequenced CDR3 bases are TGTGCCTGGAGTGGAGACAGGGGAAGGGTGAACACTGAA.

This clone was observed at least ten times. The CDR3 end lies 3 residues beyond the end of the read and is filled in from the germline J gene. The chain joins TRBV20-1 to TRBJ1-5; unclear D gene. The V gene's germline CDR1 is DFQATT and CDR2 SNEGSKA (reference sequence). The CDR3 totals 13 residues. Trimming took 3 bases from V and 4 from J, leaving 10 bases between them. This chain's CDR3 is CSASWPSNQPQHF. The covered CDR3 bases are TGCAGTGCTAGCTGGCCGTCGAATCAGCCC.

This clone was counted at least ten times. With the read ending 3 residues before the CDR3 end, the germline J gene is used to fill in that end. The chain has TRBV24-1 and TRBJ1-2, with TRBD1 matching 10 bases. The germline gives CDR1 KGHDR, CDR2 SFDVKD. The CDR3 contains 13 residues. CDR3: CATSGGQGFGYTF. The sequenced part of the CDR3 DNA is TGTGCCACCAGCGGGGGACAGGGGTTCGGC.

There are many counts of this clone. The read is 3 residues too short to cover the CDR3 end, so that end is filled in from the germline J gene. The chain combines TRBV20-1 with TRBJ1-1, with D uncertain. Germline CDR1 and CDR2: DFQATT and SNEGSKA (reference sequence). The CDR3 loop spans 12 amino acids. V was clipped by 1 base and J by 3 bases, with 6 bases between them. The part of the CDR3 DNA that was read is TGCAGTGCTAGAGGGGCCTACACTGAA. Translation: CSARGAYTE. The whole CDR3 is CSARGAYTEAFF.

As regards this clone: The read stops 3 residues short of the end of the CDR3; the missing end is completed from the germline J gene. The V and J genes are TRBV18 and TRBJ2-7; TRBD2 might be the D (6 bases). Per the germline V gene, CDR1 is KGHSH and CDR2 is LQKENI. The CDR3 sequence is 16 residues long. Trimming removed 1 base from V and 1 base from J, with 14 bases in between. CDR3 sequence reads: CASSPLASGGSYEQYF. The DNA read from the CDR3 is TGTGCCAGCTCACCACTAGCGAGCGGAGGGTCCTACGAG.

Remarks on this clone: The sequence runs out 3 residues before the end of the CDR3; the remainder is reconstructed from the germline J gene. The rearrangement links TRBV7-9 to TRBJ2-3; D is unclear. V shed 1 base and J shed 0 bases, with 5 bases lying between them. This CDR3 is built from 14 residues. Germline CDR1 SEHNR, CDR2 FQNEAQ (reference sequence). The CDR3 bases that were read are TGTGCCAGCAGCTTAGACTGCAGCACAGATACG. Encoded protein: CASSLDCSTDT. The complete CDR3 sequence is CASSLDCSTDTQYF.

As concerns this clone: Read sequence stops 3 residues before the CDR3 end, and the germline J gene provides the missing end. The chain carries TRBV5-1 and TRBJ2-7; D not resolved. The CDR3 is 14 residues long. Trimming shortened V by 0 bases and J by 3 bases, and 10 bases separated the two germline ends. Germline V gene lookup returns CDR1 SGHRS and CDR2 YFSETQ. The CDR3 reads CASSLEGRFYEQYF. The covered CDR3 bases are TGCGCCAGCAGCTTGGAGGGTAGATTCTACGAG. Supplemented by reference TRBV5-1 and TRBJ2-7, the full variable domain reads KAGVTQTPRYLIKTRGQQVTLSCSPISGHRSVSWYQQTPGQGLQFLFEYFSETQRNKGNFPGRFSGRQFSNSRSEMNVSTLELGDSALYLCASSLEGRFYEQYFGPGTRLTVT.

This clone showed up many times. The read stops 3 residues short of the end of the CDR3; the missing end is completed from the germline J gene. V and J are TRBV30 and TRBJ2-3, with TRBD1 matching over 9 bases. CDR1 GTSNPN and CDR2 SVGIG come from the germline V gene (reference sequence). This CDR3 region has 11 residues. The sequenced CDR3 bases are TGTGCCTGGAGTGGACAGGGGGCG. It translates to CAWSGQGA. The whole CDR3 region reads CAWSGQGAQYF.

About this clone itself: The read ends 3 residues shy of where the CDR3 ends; the end is completed using the germline J gene. V is TRBV19 and J is TRBJ2-1; D remains unclear. The length of the CDR3 is 12 residues. Germline V lookup: CDR1 LNHDA, CDR2 SQIVND (reference sequence). The V end lost 3 bases, the J end lost 3 bases, and 3 bases lay between the germline ends. The part of the CDR3 DNA that was read is TGTGCCAGTAGTATCCTCTACAATGAG. Protein product: CASSILYNE. Given in full, the CDR3 is CASSILYNEQFF.

This clone has ten or more counts. The CDR3 goes on 3 residues after the read ends, and that part is filled in from the germline J gene. V is TRBV6-1 and J is TRBJ2-3; no firm D call. V lost 2 bases and J 2 bases, leaving 8 bases between the germline ends. This CDR3 has 14 residues. Germline-derived CDR1 and CDR2 are MNHNS and SASEGT. Here the CDR3 reads CASSELGPTDTQYF. The CDR3 DNA, read in part, is TGTGCCAGCAGTGAATTAGGGCCCACAGATACG.

On this clone: The DNA ends 3 residues before the CDR3 does, and the rest of the CDR3 is filled in from the germline J gene. This rearrangement joins TRBV30 to TRBJ2-7, with TRBD1 matching 7 bases. The germline V gene has CDR1 GTSNPN and CDR2 SVGIG (reference sequence). The CDR3 loop spans 12 amino acids. V was clipped by 7 bases and J by 3 bases; unmatched bases: 6. CDR3 loop: CAFTGALYEQYF. The CDR3 bases that were read are TGTGCCTTCACAGGGGCTCTCTACGAG.

The sample holds many counts of this clone. The sequence runs out 3 residues before the end of the CDR3; the remainder is reconstructed from the germline J gene. The chain carries TRBV20-1 and TRBJ2-3; possible D gene TRBD2, 6 bases. Germline CDR1 reads DFQATT; CDR2 reads SNEGSKA (reference sequence). The CDR3 is 16 residues long. V was shortened by 3 bases and J by 4 bases, with 20 bases between the two germline ends. This CDR3 reads CSASPHRAGRPDTQYF. CDR3 DNA, as far as it was read: TGCAGTGCTAGTCCCCATCGGGCGGGAAGACCAGATACG.

This clone was found a few times. The read terminates 3 residues ahead of where the CDR3 ends, so the germline J gene completes it. The chain couples TRBV5-1 to TRBJ2-1; the D call may be TRBD1 or TRBD2 (5 bases each). Germline V lookup: CDR1 SGHRS, CDR2 YFSETQ. The V end was cut by 4 bases, the J end by 5 bases, with 13 bases between. There are 14 residues in the CDR3. The CDR3 bases that were read are TGCGCCAGCAGCCCCGAGGGGATAAACAATGAG. Translation gives CASSPEGINNE. The complete CDR3 protein is CASSPEGINNEQFF.

This clone was seen many times. Coverage ceases 3 residues before the CDR3 finishes, and the germline J gene fills in the end. The chain employs TRBV6-2 or TRBV6-3 and TRBJ2-3, with D possibly being TRBD1 or TRBD2 (5 bases each). Germline CDR1 is MNHEY and CDR2 is SVGEGT. V was clipped by 6 bases and J by 3 bases, with 16 bases between them. The CDR3 is 15 residues long. CDR3 sequence: CASRYEGHGTDTQYF. CDR3 bases read: TGTGCCAGCAGATACGAGGGGCACGGGACAGATACG.

This clone was observed at least ten times. The read terminates 3 residues before the CDR3 end, so the remaining end is supplied by the germline J gene. The genes are TRBV29-1 and TRBJ2-2, with D possibly TRBD2 on 6 matching bases. The CDR3 extends over 13 amino acids. Germline CDR1 and CDR2: SQVTM and ANQGSEA. V shed 4 bases and J shed 5 bases, with 11 bases lying between them. The sequenced CDR3 bases are TGCAGCGTTGCGGCGGGGTGGACCGGGGAG. Protein sequence: CSVAAGWTGE. Given in full, the CDR3 is CSVAAGWTGELFF.

This clone was observed at least ten times. Read coverage stops 3 residues before the CDR3 terminus; the germline J gene supplies the remainder. J is TRBJ1-2 and V is TRBV6-2 or TRBV6-3; no definite D call. V lost 7 bases and J 3 bases, leaving 12 bases between the germline ends. CDR3 length: 13 amino acids. CDR1 is MNHEY, CDR2 SVGEGT, per germline. CDR3 DNA, as far as it was read: TGTGCCAGCACCCCTACTCCTTACTATGGC. Encoded protein: CASTPTPYYG. Given in full, the CDR3 is CASTPTPYYGYTF.

Many counts were recorded for this clone. The read ends 3 residues early relative to the CDR3; the germline J gene fills the gap. This rearrangement joins TRBV5-1 to TRBJ2-2; D is uncertain. Germline-derived CDR1 and CDR2 are SGHRS and YFSETQ. V was clipped by 4 bases and J by 1 base, with 17 bases between them. CDR3 length: 17 amino acids. CDR3 DNA (partial): TGCGCCAGCAGCCGAAAGATTAGAACAGAGAACACCGGGGAG. Its protein is CASSRKIRTENTGE. The entire CDR3 reads CASSRKIRTENTGELFF.